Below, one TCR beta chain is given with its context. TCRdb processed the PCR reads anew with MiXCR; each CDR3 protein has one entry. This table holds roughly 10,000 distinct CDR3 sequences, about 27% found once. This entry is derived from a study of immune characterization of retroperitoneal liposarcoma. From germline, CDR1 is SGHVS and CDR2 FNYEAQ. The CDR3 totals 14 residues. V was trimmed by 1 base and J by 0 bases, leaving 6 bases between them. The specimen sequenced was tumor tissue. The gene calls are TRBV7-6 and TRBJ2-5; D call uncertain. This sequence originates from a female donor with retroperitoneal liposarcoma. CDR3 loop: CASSLEGYQETQYF. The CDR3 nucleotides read TGTGCCAGCAGCTTAGAAGGGTACCAAGAGACCCAGTACTTC. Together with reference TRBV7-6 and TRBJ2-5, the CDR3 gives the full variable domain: GAGVSQSPRYKVTKRGQDVALRCDPISGHVSLYWYRQALGQGPEFLTYFNYEAQQDKSGLPNDRFSAERPEGSISTLTIQRTEQRDSAMYRCASSLEGYQETQYFGPGTRLLVL.